The TCR beta chain described here comes from a study of shared clonotypes between healthy human individuals. Points from the study as a whole: Non-shared clonotypes showed lower generation probabilities than clonotypes common to all four donors. The study drew on few donors, limiting represented genetic and exposure-history diversity.

The material for each subset, its genomic DNA, was split evenly across several immunoSEQ plates. This table comes from immunoSEQ multiplex PCR, and its TCRdb copy is limited to in-frame clones, with some not included. Altogether 1 million to 1.2 million clones are present, about 72% being singletons, with the ten largest covering roughly 0.9%. Concerning this clone: No antigen is known for it. Other DNA sequences in the same sample also yield this CDR3.

V lost 3 bases and J 2 bases, leaving 8 bases between the germline ends. Looked up from germline, CDR1 is SGHRS and CDR2 is YFSETQ. The CDR3 has 14 residues. The TCR sequence derives from a man between 18 and 35 years old in good health. Some clones in this sample may be carry-over from other donors' samples. The rearrangement uses TRBV5-1 and TRBJ2-2; D is perhaps TRBD1 (5 bases). The sequenced sample consisted of memory CD4+ T cells from PBMCs. Specified subset: CD45RA-negative fraction. Here the CDR3 DNA reads TGCGCCAGCAGCTCAAGGGGTAACACCGGGGAGCTGTTTTTT. Translated: CASSSRGNTGELFF.